The clone carrying this TCR beta chain was detected once. The entry originates in a study of T cell changes during pregnancy in multiple sclerosis. Generated by immunoSEQ multiplex PCR, the TCRdb table keeps only in-frame clones and is missing some. This sample has tens of thousands of clones, with under 95% found just once. This specimen was peripheral blood, taken in the second trimester of pregnancy. The source is a female donor with multiple sclerosis, enrolled in a pregnancy study.

The DNA for the CDR3 is TGTGCCAGCAGTGAGGGTTGGAGGGGGCAAGGGACGAACACTGAAGCTTTCTTT. It specifies CASSEGWRGQGTNTEAFF. V gene TRBV2 combines with J gene TRBJ1-1; 7 nucleotides line up with TRBD1. The CDR3 sequence is 18 residues long. The V segment lost 3 bases and the J segment 1 base; nucleotides outside the gene matches: 14. From germline, CDR1 is SNHLY and CDR2 FYNNEI.